This T cell receptor (beta chain) was observed in a study of read filtering for tumor transcriptome and immune sequencing. Whole-study findings and limits: The CD138-negative fraction was mixed bone marrow immune cells, not pure T cells.

This clonotype occurred many times. Its antigen is unknown. Molecular barcoded adaptors covering alpha/delta and beta/gamma chains were used on approximately 440 ng RNA. MiXCR, run by TCRdb on the reads, gives a single entry per CDR3 protein. In the table there are more than 55,000 distinct CDR3 sequences, 20% to 25% of which are singletons. The J segment lost 2 bases and the V segment lost 5 bases, leaving 6 bases of the junction unmatched. Germline assignment: CDR1 DFQATT and CDR2 SNEGSKA (reference sequence). The CDR3 runs to 14 residues. The clonotype comes from a donor at least 40 years old with multiple myeloma. The V call is TRBV20-1, the J call TRBJ2-3, with 8 bases aligning to TRBD1. The sequenced sample consisted of a population of CD138-negative cells sorted from bone marrow. CDR3 bases: TGCAGTGCTCCCTCGACAGGGGTCACAGATACGCAGTATTTT. This codes for CSAPSTGVTDTQYF.